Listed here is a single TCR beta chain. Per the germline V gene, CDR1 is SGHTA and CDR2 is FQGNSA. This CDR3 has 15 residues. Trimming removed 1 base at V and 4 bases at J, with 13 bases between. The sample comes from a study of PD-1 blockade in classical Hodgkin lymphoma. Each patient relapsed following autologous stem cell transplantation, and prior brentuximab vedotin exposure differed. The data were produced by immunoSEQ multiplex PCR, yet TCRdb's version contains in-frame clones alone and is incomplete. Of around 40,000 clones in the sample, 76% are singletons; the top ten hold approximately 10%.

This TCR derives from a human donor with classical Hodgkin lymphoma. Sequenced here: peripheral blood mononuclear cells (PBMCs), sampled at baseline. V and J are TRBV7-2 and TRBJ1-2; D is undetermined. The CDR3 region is CASSLETPASYGYTF. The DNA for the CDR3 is TGTGCCAGCAGCTTAGAGACACCAGCCTCCTATGGCTACACCTTC.